This T cell receptor beta chain was retrieved from a study of cytomegalovirus exposure and HLA in healthy donors. Germline loops: CDR1 SGHRS, CDR2 YFSETQ. Trimming shortened V by 0 bases and J by 3 bases, and 6 bases separated the two germline ends. The CDR3 extends over 13 amino acids. Use of 60 Vbeta and 13 Jbeta primers characterized the PCR. Sequencing used immunoSEQ multiplex PCR; TCRdb keeps in-frame clones, though not all of them. The sample has some 65,000 clones, 62% seen once. Study-level findings and limits: An analysis was carried out later, and it reportedly showed fewer N-insertions in an Asian-associated ancestry cluster than the approximately 670-donor mean. Most TCR sequences proved rare, with some public TCRs found in many donors.

Only a few counts were recorded for this clone. Antigen: not known. This chain links TRBV5-1 with TRBJ1-2; perhaps TRBD1 as D (6 bases). Material for sequencing was PBMCs. This TCR derives from a man aged 30 to 45 in good health and CMV-seronegative. CDR3 in DNA: TGCGCCAGCAGCTTGGGACAGGACTATGGCTACACCTTC. It translates to CASSLGQDYGYTF.